These 21 T cell receptor beta chains originate from one sample sequenced in a study of cytomegalovirus exposure and HLA in healthy donors. The PCR contained 60 Vbeta and 13 Jbeta primers. This table comes from immunoSEQ multiplex PCR, and its TCRdb copy is limited to in-frame clones, with some not included. The table shows 120,000 to 150,000 clones, with around 10% occurring only once. Sequenced material: PBMCs. The receptors stem from a male donor in good health and CMV-seronegative.

This chain links TRBV7-2 with TRBJ1-5; the match to TRBD1 covers 7 bases. Germline-derived CDR1 and CDR2 are SGHTA and FQGNSA. The junction had 11 bases not matched to a gene; V was cut back by 2 bases and J by 7 bases. The CDR3 length is 16 residues. CDR3 nucleotide sequence: TGTGCCAGCAGCTTACTGGCAGGGACAGTGCAGCAGCCCCAGCATTTT. Protein product: CASSLLAGTVQQPQHF. Filled out from reference TRBV7-2 and TRBJ1-5, the complete variable domain reads GAGVSQSPSNKVTEKGKDVELRCDPISGHTALYWYRQSLGQGLEFLIYFQGNSAPDKSGLPSDRFSAERTGGSVSTLTIQRTQQEDSAVYLCASSLLAGTVQQPQHFGDGTRLSIL.

The chain couples TRBV19 to TRBJ2-7, with 10 bases that match TRBD2. Per germline, CDR1 LNHDA and CDR2 SQIVND (reference sequence). Trimming took 4 bases from V and 2 from J; bases not matched to a gene: 5. CDR3 length: 15 residues. The CDR3 reads CASSTPLAGAYEQYF. As DNA, the CDR3 is TGTGCCAGTAGTACACCTCTAGCGGGGGCCTACGAGCAGTACTTC.

This clone was seen more than once but under ten times. The chain combines TRBV28 with TRBJ1-2; 9 bases match TRBD1. Germline CDR1 reads MDHEN; CDR2 reads SYDVKM. With V trimmed by 4 bases and J by 6 bases, 12 bases remained unmatched. The length of the CDR3 is 16 residues. CDR3 region: CASSYPPGQGDHGYTF. CDR3 DNA: TGTGCCAGCAGTTACCCCCCGGGACAGGGTGACCATGGCTACACCTTC.

The rearrangement uses TRBV11-2 and TRBJ1-3; 8 nucleotides align to TRBD1. The length of the CDR3 is 16 residues. Germline V gene sequence: CDR1 SGHAT, CDR2 FQNNGV. V was pared by 5 bases and J by 0 bases, with 6 bases of the junction left unmatched. The CDR3 loop is CASSGRQGISGNTIYF. Here the CDR3 DNA reads TGTGCCAGCAGCGGGCGACAGGGGATCTCTGGAAACACCATATATTTT.

The chain employs TRBV6-6 and TRBJ2-1; D remains ambiguous. The CDR3 has 15 amino acids. The V gene's germline CDR1 is MNHNY and CDR2 SVGAGI (reference sequence). Trimming took off 1 base at V and 0 bases at J, with 7 bases between the two ends. This CDR3 reads CASSYLVYSYNEQFF. The CDR3, as DNA: TGTGCCAGCAGTTACTTGGTCTACTCCTACAATGAGCAGTTCTTC.

This clone was seen only a few times. This chain joins TRBV6-5 and TRBJ2-5, with D perhaps matching TRBD1 (5 bases). Deletions cut 2 bases from V and 4 bases from J, with 11 bases between. From germline, CDR1 is MNHEY and CDR2 SVGAGI. The CDR3 length is 14 residues. CDR3 sequence reads: CASSYRGSGETQYF. In DNA, the CDR3 is TGTGCCAGCAGTTACAGGGGCTCTGGAGAGACCCAGTACTTC.

The table lists this clone with a few counts. The J gene is TRBJ2-7, the V gene TRBV27; D call uncertain. The CDR3 has 13 residues. Germline CDR1 reads MNHEY; CDR2 reads SMNVEV (reference sequence). V was cut by 6 bases and J by 0 bases, with 9 bases left in between. CDR3 sequence: CASRLTSSYEQYF. The CDR3, as DNA: TGTGCCAGCAGACTAACCTCCTCCTACGAGCAGTACTTC.

This clone was counted a single time. The chain combines TRBV6-5 with TRBJ2-5, with 8 bases that match TRBD2. The J call is doubtful: the DNA matches TRBJ2-7 better. This CDR3 is 13 amino acids long. From germline, CDR1 is MNHEY and CDR2 SVGAGI. The CDR3 nucleotides are TGTGCCAGCACCTTAGCGGGAACTGACGAGCAGTACTTC. Protein sequence: CASTLAGTDEQYF.

J is TRBJ1-1 and V is TRBV7-9, with a weak D call TRBD1 (6 bases). CDR3 length equals 17 residues. Germline V gene data show CDR1 as SEHNR and CDR2 as FQNEAQ (reference sequence). V gave up 3 bases and J gave up 5 bases, with 22 bases separating them. The CDR3 is CASSFWRGRWLSTEAFF. In DNA, the CDR3 is TGTGCCAGCAGCTTTTGGCGGGGGCGTTGGCTTTCAACTGAAGCTTTCTTT. Using reference TRBV7-9 and TRBJ1-1 for the parts outside the CDR3, the full variable domain is DTGVSQNPRHKITKRGQNVTFRCDPISEHNRLYWYRQTLGQGPEFLTYFQNEAQLEKSRLLSDRFSAERPKGSFSTLEIQRTEQGDSAMYLCASSFWRGRWLSTEAFFGQGTRLTVV.

The J gene is TRBJ2-7, the V gene TRBV30, with a tentative D call TRBD1 (5 bases). V lost 3 bases and J lost 0, with 18 bases in between. Per the germline V gene, CDR1 is GTSNPN and CDR2 is SVGIG (reference sequence). The CDR3 has 16 amino acids. The CDR3 protein is CAWRSTEAAFSYEQYF. The CDR3 nucleotides are TGTGCCTGGAGGTCGACAGAAGCCGCTTTCTCCTACGAGCAGTACTTC.

This clone was seen more than once but under ten times. The chain couples TRBV27 to TRBJ1-6; TRBD1 matches 8 bases. The CDR3 totals 17 residues. Germline V gene data show CDR1 as MNHEY and CDR2 as SMNVEV (reference sequence). Trimming at V came to 6 bases and at J to 1 base, leaving 8 bases not matched to a gene. This CDR3 reads CASSVTGGGSYNSPLHF. The CDR3 DNA sequence: TGTGCCAGCAGCGTCACAGGGGGGGGTTCCTATAATTCACCCCTCCACTTT.

V is TRBV27 and J is TRBJ1-2; TRBD1 is a possible D gene (5 bases). The germline V gene encodes CDR1 MNHEY and CDR2 SMNVEV (reference sequence). V gave up 6 bases and J gave up 2 bases, with 10 bases separating them. This CDR3 comprises 13 residues. DNA of the CDR3: TGTGCCAGCAGCCCGGGGGGGAACTATGGCTACACCTTC. It yields the protein CASSPGGNYGYTF.

This clone appeared a few times. The chain has TRBV29-1 and TRBJ2-1; D uncertain. V dropped 2 bases and J dropped 4 bases, with 6 bases sitting between them. The CDR3 totals 12 residues. Germline V gene lookup returns CDR1 SQVTM and CDR2 ANQGSEA. The DNA of the CDR3 is TGCAGCGTTGAACCCGGGTACAATGAGCAGTTCTTC. It translates to CSVEPGYNEQFF.

The J gene is TRBJ2-7, the V gene TRBV9; 8 bases align to TRBD2. The germline CDR1 and CDR2 sequences are SGDLS and YYNGEE. V lost 0 bases to trimming and J lost 6 bases; unmatched junction nucleotides: 11. The CDR3 loop spans 16 amino acids. Here the CDR3 DNA reads TGTGCCAGCAGCGTAGGAACTGGCGGGAGGTTAATCGAGCAGTACTTC. It specifies CASSVGTGGRLIEQYF.

The V and J genes are TRBV11-2 and TRBJ1-2; D is undetermined. V lost 0 bases to trimming and J lost 4 bases, with 6 bases between them. This CDR3 is built from 13 residues. CDR1 SGHAT and CDR2 FQNNGV come from the germline V gene. CDR3 nucleotides: TGTGCCAGCAGCTTAGAGGGCAGCTATGGCTACACCTTC. Encoded protein: CASSLEGSYGYTF.

This clone showed up just a few times. This chain connects TRBV6-4 to TRBJ1-4; the match to TRBD1 covers 9 bases. This CDR3 is 14 amino acids long. Germline V gene data show CDR1 as MRHNA and CDR2 as SNTAGT. V lost 6 bases to trimming and J lost 5 bases; unmatched junction nucleotides: 4. CDR3 loop: CASSPGQGNEKLFF. CDR3 DNA sequence: TGTGCCAGCAGCCCGGGACAGGGAAATGAAAAACTGTTTTTT.

This clone occurred a few times. The CDR3 reads CSVDLTDRGSGEQYF. The CDR3 DNA reads TGCAGCGTTGATCTTACGGACAGGGGGTCGGGCGAGCAGTACTTC. The chain joins TRBV29-1 to TRBJ2-7, with 10 bases fitting TRBD1. CDR3 length: 15 residues. Germline V lookup: CDR1 SQVTM, CDR2 ANQGSEA. With V trimmed by 3 bases and J by 6 bases, 11 bases remained unmatched.

About this clone itself: Other DNA sequences of this sample code for an identical CDR3. The chain carries TRBV4-3 and TRBJ2-5; TRBD1 matches 7 bases. The length of the CDR3 is 15 residues. CDR1 is LGHNA and CDR2 is YSLEER in the germline V gene. V trimming: 3 bases; J trimming: 2 bases; junction bases outside the gene matches: 6. The chain's CDR3 is CASSQGTAQQETQYF. The CDR3 region has the DNA TGCGCCAGCAGCCAGGGGACAGCCCAACAAGAGACCCAGTACTTC.

This clone was counted only a few times. The chain joins TRBV19 to TRBJ2-2; weak D call: TRBD1 (5 bases). V was cut by 7 bases and J by 7 bases, with 19 bases left in between. This CDR3 spans 15 amino acids. Germline loops: CDR1 LNHDA, CDR2 SQIVND (reference sequence). The CDR3 DNA follows: TGTGCCAGTAAGCCCCTAAGTAGGGGATTCGGGGAGCTGTTTTTT. Its protein is CASKPLSRGFGELFF.

The chain carries TRBV4-1 and TRBJ2-6, with D hard to call. This CDR3 has 16 amino acids. Germline V gene lookup returns CDR1 MGHRA and CDR2 YSYEKL. Between the trimmed V and J ends, which lost 8 bases and 0 bases, there was a span of 14 bases. The CDR3 DNA sequence: TGCGCCAGCCTAGGTTTCTTGGGCTCTGGGGCCAACGTCCTGACTTTC. Protein: CASLGFLGSGANVLTF.

The chain uses TRBV7-9 and TRBJ1-1; D is uncertain. The germline gives CDR1 SEHNR, CDR2 FQNEAQ (reference sequence). V shed 5 bases and J shed 3 bases, with 7 bases lying between them. CDR3 length: 12 residues. The CDR3 DNA sequence: TGTGCCAGCAGCCCCGGGTACACTGAAGCTTTCTTT. Translated: CASSPGYTEAFF.